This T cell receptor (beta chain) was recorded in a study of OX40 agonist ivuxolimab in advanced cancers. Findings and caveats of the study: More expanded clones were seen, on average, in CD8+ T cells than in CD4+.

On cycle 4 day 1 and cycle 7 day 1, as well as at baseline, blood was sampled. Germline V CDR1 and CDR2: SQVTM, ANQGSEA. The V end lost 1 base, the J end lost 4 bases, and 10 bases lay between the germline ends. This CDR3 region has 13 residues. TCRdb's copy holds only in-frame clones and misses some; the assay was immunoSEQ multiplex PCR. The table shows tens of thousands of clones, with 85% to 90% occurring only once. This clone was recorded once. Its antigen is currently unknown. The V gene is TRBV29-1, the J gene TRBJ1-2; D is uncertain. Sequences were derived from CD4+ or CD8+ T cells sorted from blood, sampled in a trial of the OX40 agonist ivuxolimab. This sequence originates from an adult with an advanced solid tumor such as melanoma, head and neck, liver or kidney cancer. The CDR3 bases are TGCAGCGTTGAAGGCGGGCTCCCCTATGGCTACACCTTC. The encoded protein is CSVEGGLPYGYTF.